This T cell receptor beta chain comes out of a study of cytomegalovirus exposure and HLA in healthy donors. General study results and limits: Presence/absence analyses treated sequencing depth as roughly uniform across donors.

Primers included in the PCR were 60 Vbeta and 13 Jbeta primers. Using immunoSEQ multiplex PCR, the repertoire was profiled, and TCRdb retains in-frame clones only, with some absent. This repertoire shows some 160,000 clones, 65% to 85% found once; its top ten account for approximately 2.5%. Comment on this clone: Its matching antigen is unknown.

Healthy bone marrow donors made up the donor group. This CDR3 is built from 16 residues. The germline CDR1 and CDR2 sequences are WNHNN and SYGVQD (reference sequence). Trimming removed 0 bases at V and 8 bases at J, with 19 bases between. The chain links TRBV10-1 to TRBJ1-2; D ambiguous. Sequencing was performed on PBMCs. This receptor was identified in a man in his 60s in good health and CMV-seronegative. CDR3 residues: CASSESNRPGKSGYTF. CDR3 DNA sequence: TGCGCCAGCAGTGAGTCGAATCGGCCCGGGAAGAGCGGCTACACCTTC.